The text below deals with one T cell receptor beta chain. This specimen comes from a study of T cell responses to AZD1222 COVID-19 vaccine. The CDR3 is 15 residues long. Germline V gene sequence: CDR1 KGHSH, CDR2 LQKENI. V was shortened by 3 bases and J by 0 bases, with 9 bases between the two germline ends. Measured with immunoSEQ multiplex PCR; TCRdb has only the in-frame clones, and not every one. The table has about 86,000 clones, around 88% seen once. The starting material was peripheral blood, obtained on day 0 of MenACWY control vaccination. The V call is TRBV18, the J call TRBJ1-3; unclear D gene. The clonotype was recovered from an adult in good health. The CDR3, as DNA: TGTGCCAGCTCACCCGGTTCCCGCTCTGGAAACACCATATATTTT. Encoded protein: CASSPGSRSGNTIYF.